Listed below are T cell receptor beta chains from one sample, sequenced in a study of response to subunit inactivated influenza vaccine. TCRdb independently ran MiXCR on the RT-PCR reads; one entry per CDR3 protein. The sample includes around 750,000 distinct CDR3 sequences, over 20% of them seen just once. The starting material was PBMCs from blood, obtained 5 to 6 days after vaccination. These receptors were obtained from a man aged 45-65 years who received an inactivated influenza vaccine. CDR3s include the opening cysteine and the closing phenylalanine or tryptophan. D genes are given only for firm matches. Size values are once, few and many counts, or a class for expanded clones, and some rows have none.

j_call cdr3_length clone_size v_call d_call cdr3_aa cdr3_nt
TRBJ1-5 15 few TRBV3-1 - CASSQGLNSNQPQHF TGTGCCAGCAGCCAAGGACTGAATAGCAATCAGCCCCAGCATTTT
TRBJ1-2 15 few TRBV20-1 TRBD1 CSARDRTGATGGYTF TGCAGTGCTAGAGATCGTACAGGGGCAACGGGTGGCTACACCTTC
TRBJ2-1 15 few TRBV6-5 - CASSYSLSDTNEQFF TGTGCCAGCAGTTACTCTCTCTCGGATACCAATGAGCAGTTCTTC
TRBJ2-7 13 few TRBV28 - CASSFWVAGEQYF TGTGCCAGCAGTTTTTGGGTAGCTGGTGAGCAGTACTTC
TRBJ2-3 11 few TRBV18 - CASSPLDTQYF TGTGCCAGCTCACCATTGGATACGCAGTATTTT
TRBJ2-7 14 - TRBV5-1 TRBD1 CASSPNTGAYEQYF TGCGCCAGCAGCCCGAATACAGGGGCCTACGAGCAGTACTTC
TRBJ2-1 16 - TRBV7-9 TRBD1 CASSKGGTGGLREQFF TGTGCCAGCAGTAAAGGGGGGACAGGGGGCTTACGTGAGCAGTTCTTC
TRBJ2-7 14 many TRBV27 - CASSLAGYGHEQYF TGTGCCAGCAGTTTGGCAGGGTATGGACACGAGCAGTACTTC
TRBJ1-6 16 - TRBV7-9 - CASTSSTGSSNSPLHF TGTGCCAGCACCTCGTCGACGGGAAGCTCTAATTCACCCCTCCACTTT
TRBJ1-2 13 few TRBV12-3/TRBV12-4 - CASSSGTIYGYTF TGTGCCAGCAGTTCTGGGACAATCTATGGCTACACCTTC
TRBJ2-7 15 - TRBV4-2 - CASSQDPSRTYEQYF TGTGCCAGCAGCCAAGATCCTAGCCGAACCTACGAGCAGTACTTC
TRBJ1-5 19 few TRBV11-1 - CASSLVGESKGPYNQPQHF TGTGCCAGCAGCTTAGTAGGGGAGTCGAAAGGCCCCTACAATCAGCCCCAGCATTTT
TRBJ2-5 14 few TRBV28 - CASSLGGFGETQYF TGTGCCAGCAGTTTGGGTGGTTTTGGAGAGACCCAGTACTTC
TRBJ2-5 13 - TRBV25-1 - CASNPGTQETQYF TGTGCCAGCAACCCCGGGACGCAAGAGACCCAGTACTTC
TRBJ2-3 15 - TRBV4-3 - CASSQEIRGTDTQYF TGCGCCAGCAGCCAAGAAATACGGGGCACAGATACGCAGTATTTT
TRBJ2-2 16 - TRBV6-2/TRBV6-3 TRBD2 CASSSLAGRNTGELFF TGTGCCAGCAGTTCCCTAGCGGGCAGGAACACCGGGGAGCTGTTTTTT
TRBJ2-7 13 - TRBV7-2 - CASSSTLAREQYF TGTGCCAGCAGCTCAACACTAGCTCGGGAGCAGTACTTC
TRBJ1-6 13 - TRBV25-1 - CASTGGGGSPLHF TGTGCCAGCACTGGGGGCGGAGGTTCACCCCTCCACTTT
TRBJ1-4 15 - TRBV12-3/TRBV12-4 TRBD1 CASSLGGGRGEKLFF TGTGCCAGCAGTTTAGGAGGGGGCCGCGGAGAAAAACTGTTTTTT
TRBJ1-2 16 few TRBV5-6 - CASSFLSGKFQYGYTF TGTGCCAGCAGCTTCCTATCCGGCAAATTTCAATATGGCTACACCTTC
TRBJ1-1 14 - TRBV12-3/TRBV12-4 - CASSLGGWASEAFF TGTGCCAGCAGTTTAGGTGGATGGGCTTCTGAAGCTTTCTTT
TRBJ2-1 15 - TRBV6-1 - CASRETGSSYNEQFF TGTGCCAGCAGGGAGACCGGGAGCTCCTACAATGAGCAGTTCTTC
TRBJ2-1 15 - TRBV6-1 TRBD1 CASTGTGGRYNEQFF TGTGCCAGCACTGGGACAGGGGGCCGATACAATGAGCAGTTCTTC
TRBJ2-7 14 few TRBV20-1 TRBD2 CSARVGGSSYEQYF TGCAGTGCTAGAGTGGGCGGGAGTTCCTACGAGCAGTACTTC
TRBJ2-7 16 few TRBV10-3 - CAISDPTRWGIYEQYF TGTGCCATCAGTGACCCCACCAGGTGGGGCATCTACGAGCAGTACTTC
TRBJ2-1 15 - TRBV7-9 TRBD1 CASSYRDREYNEQFF TGTGCCAGCAGCTACCGGGACAGGGAATACAATGAGCAGTTCTTC
TRBJ2-7 12 few TRBV27 - CASSRQKGEQYF TGTGCCAGCAGTCGACAGAAGGGCGAGCAGTACTTC
TRBJ2-1 16 few TRBV24-1 TRBD1 CATSGGGQGAYNEQFF TGTGCCACCAGTGGAGGTGGACAGGGGGCATACAATGAGCAGTTCTTC
TRBJ2-7 17 few TRBV5-5 - CASSIVPLAASSYEQYF TGTGCCAGCAGCATTGTACCCTTAGCAGCGAGCTCCTACGAGCAGTACTTC
TRBJ2-1 14 many TRBV10-3 TRBD2 CAISESQGLAGGVF TGTGCCATCAGTGAGTCGCAAGGACTAGCTGGGGGGGTCTTC
TRBJ1-1 13 few TRBV6-4 - CATTYQGHTEAFF TGTGCCACTACATATCAGGGGCACACTGAAGCTTTCTTT
TRBJ2-5 16 - TRBV20-1 TRBD2 CSARDLRLAGVETQYF TGCAGTGCTAGAGATCTCCGGCTAGCGGGGGTAGAGACCCAGTACTTC
TRBJ2-3 14 many TRBV6-2/TRBV6-3 - CASSRPSGQWTQYF TGTGCCAGCAGTCGACCATCCGGCCAGTGGACGCAGTATTTT
TRBJ2-1 14 once TRBV5-1 TRBD1 CASSPTGGENEQFF TGCGCCAGCAGCCCAACAGGGGGCGAGAATGAGCAGTTCTTC
TRBJ1-1 13 few TRBV5-1 - CASSTQLNTEAFF TGCGCCAGCAGTACACAGCTGAACACTGAAGCTTTCTTT
TRBJ2-3 13 - TRBV20-1 - CSARSVSPDTQYF TGCAGTGCTAGATCGGTATCTCCGGATACGCAGTATTTT
TRBJ2-3 15 - TRBV7-2 - CASSSSGMSVGLQYF TGTGCCAGCAGCTCATCCGGAATGTCGGTTGGATTGCAGTATTTT
TRBJ1-6 15 - TRBV12-3/TRBV12-4 TRBD1 CASSSRQGGNSPLHF TGTGCCAGCAGTTCCCGACAGGGGGGCAATTCACCCCTCCACTTT
TRBJ2-5 15 - TRBV20-1 TRBD1 CSAHKVTGAMETQYF TGCAGTGCCCATAAGGTGACAGGGGCGATGGAGACCCAGTACTTC
TRBJ2-5 15 - TRBV24-1 - CATSAYLQGRETQYF TGTGCCACCAGTGCCTATCTACAGGGCCGGGAGACCCAGTACTTC
TRBJ2-5 16 few TRBV12-3/TRBV12-4 TRBD2 CASSSTTSGGHHTQYF TGTGCCAGCAGTTCGACGACTAGCGGGGGGCATCATACCCAGTACTTC
TRBJ2-1 15 few TRBV7-2 - CASSFRRGDYNEQFF TGTGCCAGTAGCTTCCGGCGGGGAGACTACAATGAGCAGTTCTTC
TRBJ2-5 16 - TRBV28 - CASSWGGHFLQETQYF TGTGCCAGCAGTTGGGGCGGACACTTCTTACAAGAGACCCAGTACTTC
TRBJ2-2 15 few TRBV6-5 TRBD1 CASSYDRDDSGELFF TGTGCCAGCAGTTACGACAGGGATGATAGCGGGGAGCTGTTTTTT
TRBJ2-3 15 few TRBV5-4 - CASSLEGRVTDTQYF TGTGCCAGCAGCTTGGAGGGCAGGGTAACAGATACGCAGTATTTT
TRBJ2-3 16 - TRBV6-2/TRBV6-3 TRBD1 CAIGEGARRLTDTQYF TGTGCCATCGGTGAGGGGGCGCGACGGTTGACAGATACGCAGTATTTT
TRBJ2-1 14 - TRBV27 TRBD1 CASSKDRGRDEQFF TGTGCCAGCAGTAAAGACAGGGGGCGGGATGAGCAGTTCTTC
TRBJ2-4 18 many TRBV20-1 - CSAIVPYRVQLAKNIQYF TGCAGTGCTATAGTGCCGTACAGGGTCCAGTTAGCCAAAAACATTCAGTACTTC